This TCR beta chain was obtained from a study of T-cell reconstitution after alpha-beta-depleted transplantation in children. As to this clonotype: The target antigen is unknown.

Study-level results: Newly produced T cells mostly provided counts and TCRbeta diversity after one year, as hyperexpanded clones declined. Alpha-beta T cells present about two months after transplant were reported to originate from several hundred expanded graft clones. In some patients, recipient T cells and intrathymic progenitors surviving conditioning explained high day-60 diversity.

The CDR3 is 18 residues long. J lost 1 base, V lost 0 bases, and 13 bases had no gene match. The germline CDR1 and CDR2 sequences are DFQATT and SNEGSKA (reference sequence). Unique molecular identifiers were incorporated into the prepared TCRbeta library. TCRdb ran MiXCR on the PCR reads and lists one entry per CDR3 protein. The sample gives about 160,000 distinct CDR3 sequences, 11% of which show up once; under 15% is in the top ten. The sample consisted of PBMCs, taken before TCRalphabeta/CD19-depleted stem cell transplant. The sequence derives from a boy aged 2-15 years with acute myeloid leukemia, due to receive a stem cell transplant. This rearrangement joins TRBV20-1 to TRBJ2-7; TRBD2 matches 9 bases. Written as DNA, the CDR3 is TGCAGTGCTAGAGATCCGGGACTAGCCCCCCGCGCTTCCTACGAGCAGTACTTC. This gives the protein CSARDPGLAPRASYEQYF.